The 21 T cell receptor beta chains presented below share a single source sample, sequenced in a study of blood T cell repertoires in COVID-19. TCRdb's table, derived via immunoSEQ multiplex PCR, lists solely in-frame clones and lacks some. The sample yields about 100,000 clones, 88% seen once. Input material: peripheral blood. These receptor sequences come from an elderly man with acute or convalescent COVID-19.

This CDR3 reads CASSFTGVGNTIYF. DNA of the CDR3: TGTGCCAGCAGCTTTACAGGGGTTGGAAACACCATATATTTT. The chain is built from TRBV7-9 and TRBJ1-3, with 7 nucleotides matching TRBD1. V shed 3 bases, J shed 3 bases, and the junction held 2 bases outside the gene matches. This CDR3 is built from 14 residues. Germline V gene sequence: CDR1 SEHNR, CDR2 FQNEAQ (reference sequence).

V and J are TRBV5-1 and TRBJ1-1; 7 bases are shared with TRBD1. Looked up from germline, CDR1 is SGHRS and CDR2 is YFSETQ. The CDR3 covers 17 residues. V was pared by 0 bases and J by 0 bases, with 8 bases of the junction left unmatched. The CDR3 bases are TGCGCCAGCAGCTTGGAGGCGACAGGGCCCATGAACACTGAAGCTTTCTTT. Its translation is CASSLEATGPMNTEAFF.

The chain combines TRBV4-1 with TRBJ2-7; the match to TRBD1 covers 9 bases. The CDR3 sequence is 16 residues long. Germline V lookup: CDR1 MGHRA, CDR2 YSYEKL. V lost 1 base to trimming and J lost 6 bases; unmatched junction nucleotides: 10. CDR3 DNA sequence: TGCGCCAGCAGCCAAGTTGGGGGACAGGGTTGGGGCGAGCAGTACTTC. Protein product: CASSQVGGQGWGEQYF.

V is TRBV6-5 and J is TRBJ2-5; maybe TRBD1 (6 bases). V lost 6 bases, J lost 5 bases, and 16 bases lay in between. Germline V gene sequence: CDR1 MNHEY, CDR2 SVGAGI. This CDR3 has 14 residues. CDR3: CASRHLQGMETQYF. The CDR3 nucleotides read TGTGCCAGCAGACATCTTCAGGGGATGGAGACCCAGTACTTC.

The chain recombines TRBV27 with TRBJ2-3; maybe TRBD2 (7 bases). With 6 bases removed from V and 5 bases from J, the gap between germline ends came to 12 bases. The CDR3 spans 13 residues. Per germline, CDR1 MNHEY and CDR2 SMNVEV (reference sequence). CDR3 loop: CASSRGAGDTQYF. The CDR3 bases are TGTGCCAGCAGCCGGGGGGCCGGAGATACGCAGTATTTT.

The table lists this clone with a few counts. The gene calls are TRBV20-1 and TRBJ1-5; a possible D gene is TRBD1 (5 bases). Germline V gene lookup returns CDR1 DFQATT and CDR2 SNEGSKA (reference sequence). The ends were cut back, 5 bases at V and 8 bases at J, with 10 bases in the middle. This CDR3 has 11 amino acids. In DNA, the CDR3 is TGCAGTGCTGTTACAGGTGAGCCCCAGCATTTT. It specifies CSAVTGEPQHF.

CDR3 DNA sequence: TGTGCCAGCAGGGACAGGGGCATCTATGGCTACACCTTC. It translates to CASRDRGIYGYTF. V is TRBV12-3 or TRBV12-4 and J is TRBJ1-2; 9 bases fit TRBD1. The trim removed 6 bases at V and 4 bases at J, leaving 3 bases unmatched. CDR3 length: 13 amino acids.

J is TRBJ1-3 and V is TRBV19; D is unclear. The germline gives CDR1 LNHDA, CDR2 SQIVND (reference sequence). V shed 8 bases and J shed 7 bases, with 9 bases lying between them. The CDR3 has 11 amino acids. CDR3 in DNA: TGTGCCAGTGTGTGGCTGAACACCATATATTTT. Translated, it gives CASVWLNTIYF.

A few counts support this clone. The V and J genes are TRBV19 and TRBJ2-2; the match to TRBD2 covers 13 bases. The CDR3 runs to 18 residues. Germline V gene lookup returns CDR1 LNHDA and CDR2 SQIVND (reference sequence). J was trimmed by 5 bases and V by 6 bases; bases with no gene match: 12. The CDR3, as DNA: TGTGCCAGTAGCAATCTCAGGACTAGCGGGGGCCCTACCGGGGAGCTGTTTTTT. The encoded protein is CASSNLRTSGGPTGELFF. The full variable domain, completed using reference TRBV19 and TRBJ2-2, is DGGITQSPKYLFRKEGQNVTLSCEQNLNHDAMYWYRQDPGQGLRLIYYSQIVNDFQKGDIAEGYSVSREKKESFPLTVTSAQKNPTAFYLCASSNLRTSGGPTGELFFGEGSRLTVL.

V gene TRBV28 combines with J gene TRBJ1-1; unclear D gene. Germline-derived CDR1 and CDR2 are MDHEN and SYDVKM. The CDR3 contains 13 residues. Trimming took off 3 bases at V and 1 base at J, with 6 bases between the two ends. This CDR3 is CASSLRWNTEAFF. The CDR3, as DNA: TGTGCCAGCAGTTTGAGGTGGAACACTGAAGCTTTCTTT.

This chain joins TRBV5-8 and TRBJ1-1; the D gene is possibly TRBD1 (6 bases). The CDR3 loop spans 16 amino acids. Trimming took 6 bases from V and 1 from J, leaving 19 bases between them. Per the germline V gene, CDR1 is SGHTS and CDR2 is YDEGEE. The CDR3 spells CASTSPGGRQNTEAFF. In DNA, the CDR3 is TGTGCCAGCACCTCCCCCGGGGGGCGACAGAACACTGAAGCTTTCTTT.

The genes are TRBV7-2 and TRBJ1-2; 9 bases are shared with TRBD1. Germline CDR1 and CDR2: SGHTA and FQGNSA. The J segment lost 7 bases and the V segment lost 4 bases, leaving 7 bases of the junction unmatched. There are 14 residues in the CDR3. CDR3 amino acids: CASSSSTGGVGYTF. The DNA for the CDR3 is TGTGCCAGCAGCTCCTCCACAGGGGGCGTTGGCTACACCTTC.

This chain links TRBV6-5 with TRBJ1-6, with 8 bases aligning to TRBD1. CDR1 and CDR2 (germline): MNHEY, SVGAGI. V dropped 8 bases and J dropped 10; count of bases not matched to a gene: 7. The CDR3 runs to 13 residues. The CDR3 here is CASGQGQGSPLHF. In DNA, the CDR3 is TGTGCCAGCGGACAGGGACAAGGATCACCCCTCCACTTT.

This rearrangement joins TRBV18 to TRBJ2-1; D is possibly TRBD2 (6 bases). The germline V gene encodes CDR1 KGHSH and CDR2 LQKENI. This CDR3 comprises 14 residues. The V gene lost 6 bases and the J gene lost 9 bases, with 18 bases spanning the gap. CDR3 protein: CASSQRADNSEQFF. Here the CDR3 DNA reads TGTGCCAGCTCCCAGCGGGCCGACAACAGTGAGCAGTTCTTC.

CDR3 amino acids: CASRSQGGHQPQHF. The CDR3 bases are TGTGCCAGCAGATCTCAGGGCGGTCATCAGCCCCAGCATTTT. V usage is TRBV7-8 and J usage is TRBJ1-5; tentative D call: TRBD1 (5 bases). V lost 6 bases and J 5 bases, leaving 14 bases between the germline ends. Germline CDR1 is SGHVS and CDR2 is FQNEAQ. There are 14 residues in the CDR3. Looking up the rest from reference TRBV7-8 and TRBJ1-5 gives the full variable domain: GAGVSQSPRYKVAKRGQDVALRCDPISGHVSLFWYQQALGQGPEFLTYFQNEAQLDKSGLPSDRFFAERPEGSVSTLKIQRTQQEDSAVYLCASRSQGGHQPQHFGDGTRLSIL.

The rearrangement joins TRBV29-1 to TRBJ1-2; 12 positions agree with TRBD1. Germline V gene sequence: CDR1 SQVTM, CDR2 ANQGSEA. This CDR3 comprises 15 residues. V lost 1 base and J lost 7; bases outside the gene matches: 7. CDR3 in amino acids: CSVEATRDRGPGYTF. CDR3 coding DNA: TGCAGCGTTGAAGCGACCAGGGACAGGGGGCCTGGCTACACCTTC.

The V gene is TRBV5-1, the J gene TRBJ2-1, with 13 bases fitting TRBD2. V shed 4 bases and J 7 bases; nucleotides not matched to a gene: 11. CDR3 length: 17 residues. CDR1 SGHRS and CDR2 YFSETQ come from the germline V gene. CDR3 loop: CASSANGLAGALNEQFF. DNA for the CDR3: TGCGCCAGCAGCGCCAATGGACTAGCGGGGGCCCTGAATGAGCAGTTCTTC. Full variable domain (outside the CDR3, taken from reference TRBV5-1 and TRBJ2-1): KAGVTQTPRYLIKTRGQQVTLSCSPISGHRSVSWYQQTPGQGLQFLFEYFSETQRNKGNFPGRFSGRQFSNSRSEMNVSTLELGDSALYLCASSANGLAGALNEQFFGPGTRLTVL.

This chain links TRBV6-5 with TRBJ1-1; tentative D call: TRBD1 (5 bases). V lost 0 bases, J lost 0 bases, and 11 bases lay in between. The V gene's germline CDR1 is MNHEY and CDR2 SVGAGI. This CDR3 region has 16 residues. For the CDR3, the DNA is TGTGCCAGCAGTTACTCTCAGGGTACGATGAACACTGAAGCTTTCTTT. This encodes CASSYSQGTMNTEAFF.

V is TRBV28 and J is TRBJ1-6; tentatively, D is TRBD1 (5 bases). Germline V gene sequence: CDR1 MDHEN, CDR2 SYDVKM. The V end was cut by 1 base, the J end by 7 bases, with 17 bases between. The CDR3 spans 17 residues. CDR3 amino acids: CASSLFPSGGRNSPLHF. In DNA form, the CDR3 reads TGTGCCAGCAGTTTATTCCCTTCGGGGGGTCGAAATTCACCCCTCCACTTT.

The rearrangement uses TRBV2 and TRBJ1-1; 9 positions agree with TRBD1. The germline gives CDR1 SNHLY, CDR2 FYNNEI. The trim removed 6 bases at V and 5 bases at J, leaving 10 bases unmatched. CDR3 length: 15 amino acids. The CDR3 region is CASSVDRGGGTEAFF. CDR3 coding DNA: TGTGCCAGCAGCGTGGACAGGGGCGGAGGGACTGAAGCTTTCTTT.

V and J are TRBV18 and TRBJ2-7; no reliable D call. CDR3 length: 14 residues. The V gene's germline CDR1 is KGHSH and CDR2 LQKENI. V was cut by 5 bases and J by 4 bases, with 15 bases left in between. The DNA for the CDR3 is TGTGCCAGCTCATCGGCCATCGGAGAATACGAGCAGTACTTC. Translation: CASSSAIGEYEQYF.